This T cell receptor beta chain was retrieved from a study of blood T cell repertoires in COVID-19. Across the study: Specimens from acute and convalescent COVID-19 originated in the United States, Italy and Spain. PBMCs, B-cell-depleted T cells, or T cells provided the cDNA or gDNA that made up the material.

The Seattle patients joined while their infection was active and were tracked longitudinally afterward. The CDR3 covers 14 residues. Per the germline V gene, CDR1 is SQVTM and CDR2 is ANQGSEA. Between the trimmed V and J ends, which lost 8 bases and 0 bases, there was a span of 14 bases. In the original workflow: Nucleated cell counts were estimated from reference gene primer amplification. The assay was immunoSEQ multiplex PCR, and TCRdb's table has in-frame clones only and misses some. Clone size and the V and J calls come from that table; the DNA yielded D and trimming. In the table there are 300,000 to 350,000 clones, 80% to 95% of which are singletons.

Sequenced input: peripheral blood. The origin of this receptor is a woman in her twenties or thirties with COVID-19, enrolled during active disease. The chain is built from TRBV29-1 and TRBJ2-1; possible D gene TRBD2, 7 bases. For the CDR3, the DNA is TGCAGCCTCAGTGGGGGGGCCTCCTACAATGAGCAGTTCTTC. Its protein is CSLSGGASYNEQFF.